The 27 T cell receptor beta chains below come from one sample, sequenced in a study of blood T cell repertoires in COVID-19. Profiled with immunoSEQ multiplex PCR; TCRdb holds only in-frame clones, not every one. The sample lists 200,000 to 250,000 clones; approximately 78% were seen once. The material sequenced was peripheral blood. The receptors were gathered from a woman over 75 with COVID-19, enrolled during active disease.

This sequence joins TRBV5-4 and TRBJ1-4, with 7 bases fitting TRBD1. CDR1 and CDR2 (germline): SGHNT, YYREEE (reference sequence). The V gene end was trimmed by 5 bases and the J gene end by 8 bases; junction bases not matched to a gene: 9. This CDR3 is built from 14 residues. The CDR3 loop is CASSQTGVGEKLFF. CDR3 coding DNA: TGTGCCAGCAGTCAAACAGGGGTGGGGGAAAAACTGTTTTTT.

The genes are TRBV5-6 and TRBJ1-1; D remains unclear. The CDR3 runs to 12 residues. Trimming took 5 bases from V and 2 from J, leaving 7 bases between them. CDR1 SGHDT and CDR2 YYEEEE come from the germline V gene. Written as DNA, the CDR3 is TGTGCCAGCAGGAGGGTTAACACTGAAGCTTTCTTT. The encoded protein is CASRRVNTEAFF.

The CDR3 reads CASSYGQGYTF. In DNA, the CDR3 is TGTGCCAGCAGTTACGGCCAAGGCTACACCTTC. This chain connects TRBV6-5 to TRBJ1-2; no clear D gene. The V gene's germline CDR1 is MNHEY and CDR2 SVGAGI. The CDR3 extends over 11 amino acids. V shed 2 bases and J shed 8 bases, with 6 bases lying between them.

The chain uses TRBV2 and TRBJ1-3; maybe TRBD1 (6 bases). Looked up from germline, CDR1 is SNHLY and CDR2 is FYNNEI. The V and J ends lost 6 bases and 3 bases respectively, with 15 bases between them. This CDR3 comprises 15 residues. CDR3 DNA sequence: TGTGCCAGCAGCGGATTACAGGGCTTTGGAAACACCATATATTTT. Amino acids: CASSGLQGFGNTIYF.

The chain recombines TRBV6-5 with TRBJ1-1; 7 bases line up with TRBD1. Losses at the gene ends were 5 bases for V and 11 bases for J; bases not matched to a gene: 8. This CDR3 has 12 residues. Germline V gene data show CDR1 as MNHEY and CDR2 as SVGAGI. DNA of the CDR3: TGTGCCAGCAGTCCCCGACAGGGTTGGGCTTTCTTT. It codes for CASSPRQGWAFF.

The table lists this clone with many counts. The CDR3 DNA sequence: TGCGCCAGCAGCCAGGACCAGGGCGGTTCTGGAAACACCATATATTTT. It is translated as CASSQDQGGSGNTIYF. V and J are TRBV4-3 and TRBJ1-3, with a tentative D call TRBD1 (5 bases). Germline CDR1 reads LGHNA; CDR2 reads YSLEER. This CDR3 is 16 amino acids long. Trimming cost V 3 bases and J 1 base, with 13 bases left between them.

The chain employs TRBV7-2 and TRBJ1-2; 12 nucleotides agree with TRBD1. The CDR3 length is 17 residues. V was pared by 0 bases and J by 3 bases, with 5 bases of the junction left unmatched. CDR1 SGHTA and CDR2 FQGNSA come from the germline V gene. The CDR3: CASSLAGQGAQDYGYTF. In DNA, the CDR3 is TGTGCCAGCAGCTTAGCGGGACAGGGGGCGCAGGACTATGGCTACACCTTC.

The chain joins TRBV28 to TRBJ1-2; a possible D gene is TRBD1 (5 bases). The CDR3 runs 13 residues. Germline CDR1 is MDHEN and CDR2 is SYDVKM. Between the trimmed V and J ends, which lost 7 bases and 8 bases, there was a span of 17 bases. The DNA for the CDR3 is TGTGCCAGCAAATCGTCAGGGCGAGGAGGCTACACCTTC. Translating it yields CASKSSGRGGYTF.

The chain is built from TRBV12-5 and TRBJ1-6; 8 positions match TRBD1. Per the germline V gene, CDR1 is LGHNT and CDR2 is FRNRAP. The V gene end was trimmed by 5 bases and the J gene end by 7 bases; junction bases not matched to a gene: 4. This CDR3 has 14 residues. This CDR3 reads CASGRDRLNSPLHF. DNA for the CDR3: TGTGCTAGTGGTCGGGACAGGCTCAATTCACCCCTCCACTTT.

The chain has TRBV11-2 and TRBJ2-5; a possible D gene is TRBD2 (6 bases). This CDR3 has 14 residues. V gave up 3 bases and J gave up 5 bases, with 13 bases separating them. Germline loops: CDR1 SGHAT, CDR2 FQNNGV. The CDR3 DNA sequence: TGTGCCAGCAGCTTGGCGGGGCTGCGGGAGACCCAGTACTTC. It encodes CASSLAGLRETQYF.

The V call is TRBV28, the J call TRBJ1-2, with 7 bases that match TRBD1. J was trimmed by 1 base and V by 6 bases; bases with no gene match: 11. Germline loops: CDR1 MDHEN, CDR2 SYDVKM. The length of the CDR3 is 16 residues. The CDR3 spells CASRPARDRSNYGYTF. The DNA for the CDR3 is TGTGCCAGCAGGCCAGCGCGGGACAGAAGTAACTATGGCTACACCTTC.

The chain is built from TRBV7-2 and TRBJ1-5, with a weak D call TRBD1 (6 bases). The CDR3 is made up of 15 amino acids. Germline V gene lookup returns CDR1 SGHTA and CDR2 FQGNSA. V was cut by 1 base and J by 8 bases, with 15 bases left in between. In nucleotides, the CDR3 is TGTGCCAGCAGCTTAGGCAGGGGAGCCGGGGAGCCCCAGCATTTT. Translating gives CASSLGRGAGEPQHF.

The chain employs TRBV2 and TRBJ2-2; 9 nucleotides line up with TRBD1. There are 15 residues in the CDR3. Trimming took 6 bases from V and 5 from J; bases not matched to a gene: 7. Looked up from germline, CDR1 is SNHLY and CDR2 is FYNNEI. The CDR3 nucleotides are TGTGCCAGCAGCCTACAGGGGGCAAATACCGGGGAGCTGTTTTTT. Protein sequence: CASSLQGANTGELFF.

The chain carries TRBV4-2 and TRBJ1-2; D is uncertain. Trimming shortened V by 0 bases and J by 0 bases, and 17 bases separated the two germline ends. This CDR3 region has 18 residues. The germline gives CDR1 LGHNA, CDR2 YNFKEQ. CDR3 region: CASSQEIGSDTTNYGYTF. The CDR3 DNA follows: TGTGCCAGCAGCCAAGAAATAGGCTCAGATACTACTAACTATGGCTACACCTTC.

This sequence joins TRBV11-2 and TRBJ1-6; D ambiguous. Germline V gene data show CDR1 as SGHAT and CDR2 as FQNNGV. Trimming stripped 5 bases from V and 8 bases from J, with 7 bases between. The CDR3 is 12 amino acids. The CDR3, as DNA: TGTGCCAGCAGCCGAGGGTATTCACCCCTCCACTTT. Its translation is CASSRGYSPLHF.

This clone was seen a handful of times. The chain is built from TRBV19 and TRBJ1-4; no firm D call. The CDR3 spans 13 residues. Germline CDR1 LNHDA, CDR2 SQIVND (reference sequence). The V and J ends lost 4 bases and 8 bases respectively, with 11 bases between them. This CDR3 reads CASSRSWYEKLFF. As DNA, the CDR3 is TGTGCCAGTAGTAGGAGTTGGTACGAAAAACTGTTTTTT.

The chain is built from TRBV7-9 and TRBJ1-4; no definite D call. Germline-derived CDR1 and CDR2 are SEHNR and FQNEAQ (reference sequence). The CDR3 has 15 residues. V was trimmed by 1 base and J by 3 bases, leaving 9 bases between them. The CDR3 region has the DNA TGTGCCAGCAGCTTAGTCTCTGTAGCTAATGAAAAACTGTTTTTT. It encodes CASSLVSVANEKLFF.

This sequence joins TRBV7-8 and TRBJ2-7; D perhaps matches TRBD2 (6 bases). Germline V CDR1 and CDR2: SGHVS, FQNEAQ. V gave up 5 bases and J gave up 0 bases, with 14 bases separating them. CDR3 length equals 15 residues. CDR3 sequence: CASSPRDSSSYEQYF. CDR3 DNA sequence: TGTGCCAGCAGCCCGAGGGACTCGAGCTCCTACGAGCAGTACTTC.

This clone was picked up a small number of times. The gene calls are TRBV5-1 and TRBJ1-4, with 9 positions matching TRBD1. Trimming cost V 2 bases and J 5 bases; bases outside gene matches: 1. The length of the CDR3 is 14 residues. CDR1 and CDR2 from the germline V gene are SGHRS and YFSETQ. CDR3 DNA sequence: TGCGCCAGCAGCTTCGGGACAGGGAATGAAAAACTGTTTTTT. It codes for CASSFGTGNEKLFF.

The chain carries TRBV4-1 and TRBJ2-3; D might be TRBD1 (5 bases). Trimming stripped 0 bases from V and 1 base from J, with 11 bases between. CDR1 MGHRA and CDR2 YSYEKL come from the germline V gene. The length of the CDR3 is 16 residues. CDR3 in amino acids: CASSQDGARGTDTQYF. For the CDR3, the DNA is TGCGCCAGCAGCCAAGATGGGGCGCGCGGCACAGATACGCAGTATTTT.

This clone was seen more than once but under ten times. The chain recombines TRBV29-1 with TRBJ2-7, with D maybe TRBD2 (5 bases). V dropped 4 bases and J dropped 4 bases, with 11 bases sitting between them. Looked up from germline, CDR1 is SQVTM and CDR2 is ANQGSEA. CDR3 length: 12 amino acids. Here the CDR3 reads CSVGTYDYEQYF. The CDR3 DNA sequence: TGCAGCGTTGGGACTTACGATTACGAGCAGTACTTC.

The chain employs TRBV30 and TRBJ2-1; D gene unclear. The germline CDR1 and CDR2 sequences are GTSNPN and SVGIG (reference sequence). The CDR3 runs 12 residues. V lost 6 bases and J lost 9, with 15 bases in between. The CDR3 DNA reads as TGTGCCTGCCCAAGAGGTAGTGGTGAGCAGTTCTTC. Its translation: CACPRGSGEQFF.

The chain links TRBV29-1 to TRBJ1-2; 7 bases fit TRBD1. Per germline, CDR1 SQVTM and CDR2 ANQGSEA. The V segment lost 4 bases and the J segment 7 bases; nucleotides outside the gene matches: 0. CDR3 length: 10 amino acids. This chain's CDR3 is CSVGQGGYTF. The CDR3 nucleotides are TGCAGCGTTGGACAGGGTGGCTACACCTTC.

The chain combines TRBV5-4 with TRBJ1-2; 7 nucleotides agree with TRBD1. Per the germline V gene, CDR1 is SGHNT and CDR2 is YYREEE (reference sequence). The trim removed 1 base at V and 8 bases at J, leaving 8 bases unmatched. This CDR3 is built from 14 residues. CDR3 in DNA: TGTGCCAGCAGCTTGCCGGCACTGACAGGGGGCTACACCTTC. This codes for CASSLPALTGGYTF. Together with reference TRBV5-4 and TRBJ1-2, the CDR3 gives the full variable domain: ETGVTQSPTHLIKTRGQQVTLRCSSQSGHNTVSWYQQALGQGPQFIFQYYREEENGRGNFPPRFSGLQFPNYSSELNVNALELDDSALYLCASSLPALTGGYTFGSGTRLTVV.

V and J are TRBV10-3 and TRBJ2-7; 9 bases line up with TRBD2. Germline lookup yields CDR1 ENHRY and CDR2 SYGVKD. This CDR3 spans 14 amino acids. V was pared by 10 bases and J by 5 bases, with 12 bases of the junction left unmatched. The CDR3 is CATYPGLASNEQYF. CDR3 nucleotide sequence: TGTGCCACCTACCCGGGACTAGCTTCTAACGAGCAGTACTTC.

This sequence joins TRBV5-1 and TRBJ1-1; 7 positions match TRBD1. Germline loops: CDR1 SGHRS, CDR2 YFSETQ. V lost 0 bases, J lost 2 bases, and 4 bases stayed unmatched. The CDR3 sequence is 15 residues long. CDR3 DNA: TGCGCCAGCAGCTTGGACAGGGGTAGAAACACTGAAGCTTTCTTT. The encoded protein is CASSLDRGRNTEAFF.

The chain carries TRBV24-1 and TRBJ2-1; 12 bases line up with TRBD2. This CDR3 is built from 19 residues. V lost 4 bases and J lost 0; bases outside the gene matches: 9. CDR1 and CDR2 (germline): KGHDR, SFDVKD. The CDR3 protein is CATSEPLAGGPGSYNEQFF. The CDR3 DNA reads TGTGCCACCAGTGAACCCCTAGCGGGAGGGCCCGGCTCCTACAATGAGCAGTTCTTC.